Listed below are T cell receptor beta chains from one sample, sequenced in a study of T cells in Graves' hyperthyroidism and ophthalmopathy. TCRdb processed the multiplex PCR reads anew with MiXCR; each CDR3 protein has one entry. Among some 720,000 distinct CDR3 sequences, less than 20% were seen once, and the ten largest hold under 8.5%. Sequences were obtained from blood. The receptors shown here come from a man younger than 35 with Graves' hyperthyroidism. Each CDR3 is given with its conserved first and last residue. The order of the fields is V gene, clone size, D gene, J gene, CDR3 DNA, CDR3 protein. A D gene is named only where the DNA matches it firmly. Clone size, where shown, is once, few, many, or a class for clones that have expanded.

>TRBV12-3/TRBV12-4|few|-|TRBJ1-6
TGTGCCAGCAGTTTAGTATCTCCGGGGGCGTATAATTCACCCCTCCACTTT
CASSLVSPGAYNSPLHF
>TRBV12-3/TRBV12-4|-|TRBD1|TRBJ2-5
TGTGCCAGCAGTTTCACCGGGACAGGGGGCGCAGAGACCCAGTACTTC
CASSFTGTGGAETQYF
>TRBV7-3|few|TRBD1|TRBJ2-1
TGTGCCAGCAGCCTATCGACAGGGGCCGGTATGAATGAGCAGTTCTTC
CASSLSTGAGMNEQFF
>TRBV5-6|many|-|TRBJ1-1
TGTGCCAGCAGCTTGGCTCCATTGGGCTCGAACACTGAAGCTTTCTTT
CASSLAPLGSNTEAFF
>TRBV11-3|-|-|TRBJ2-1
TGTGCCAGCAGCCTAGTGAGCGGGTCCCGGGATGAGCAGTTCTTC
CASSLVSGSRDEQFF
>TRBV15|many|-|TRBJ2-3
TGTGCCACCAGCAGACCAGGGCCGGCGACAGATACGCAGTATTTT
CATSRPGPATDTQYF
>TRBV20-1|-|TRBD2|TRBJ2-7
TGCAGTGCTAGCGGGGGGGGCAGCCTCTCCTACGAGCAGTACTTC
CSASGGGSLSYEQYF
>TRBV5-1|-|TRBD1|TRBJ2-7
TGCGCCAGCAGCTTGGAGGACAAGACAGGGCTCCTTTACGAGCAGTACTTC
CASSLEDKTGLLYEQYF
>TRBV30|many|-|TRBJ1-1
TGTGCCTGGAGTCCAGGGAGTACTGAAGCTTTCTTT
CAWSPGSTEAFF
>TRBV6-1|many|TRBD2|TRBJ2-7
TGTGCCAGCAGTGGGACTAGCGGGAGGCACTCGCTCTCCTACGAGCAGTACTTC
CASSGTSGRHSLSYEQYF
>TRBV27|few|-|TRBJ1-5
TGTGCCAGCAGTTTATCGTTGGACGGCAATCAGCCCCAGCATTTT
CASSLSLDGNQPQHF
>TRBV29-1|-|-|TRBJ1-1
TGCAGCGCCCAGGGGAGGGCTGAAGCTTTCTTT
CSAQGRAEAFF
>TRBV14|-|-|TRBJ1-1
TGTGCCAGCAACTTGGCAGAAAGGGTGATCCCTGAAGCTTTCTTT
CASNLAERVIPEAFF
>TRBV18|-|-|TRBJ2-7
TGTGCCAGCTCACCACCGGTGGAGGGTCCCCACGAGCAGTACTTC
CASSPPVEGPHEQYF
>TRBV4-2|few|TRBD2|TRBJ2-4
TGTGCCAGCAGCCAAGAGACGGCGGGAGGGCCCCAAAACATTCAGTACTTC
CASSQETAGGPQNIQYF
>TRBV4-1|few|-|TRBJ2-7
TGCGCCAGCAGCCAAGAACCGGCGGGACAGAACTCCGAGCAGTACTTC
CASSQEPAGQNSEQYF
>TRBV11-3|-|-|TRBJ1-2
TGTGCCAGCAGCTTATCCCGGGGCGGCTACACCTTC
CASSLSRGGYTF
>TRBV20-1|-|-|TRBJ2-7
TGCAGTGCTAGGGTGGTGGGCCGGTACGAGCAGTACTTC
CSARVVGRYEQYF
>TRBV6-7|many|TRBD2|TRBJ2-1
TGTGCCAGCACCCCGGGAGGGCCTCCGAATGAGCAGTTCTTC
CASTPGGPPNEQFF
>TRBV11-2|-|-|TRBJ1-2
TGTGCCAGCAGCTTAGAGGTTAGGGCCTATGGCTACACCTTC
CASSLEVRAYGYTF
>TRBV28|-|-|TRBJ1-3
TGTGCCAGCAGTTCGGTGCGGGGCGGCGTTGGAAACACCATATATTTT
CASSSVRGGVGNTIYF
>TRBV20-1|few|-|TRBJ2-2
TGCAGTGCTCCCGGGACACCGAACACCGGGGAGCTGTTTTTT
CSAPGTPNTGELFF
>TRBV7-6|many|TRBD1|TRBJ2-5
TGTGCCAGCAGCCTCTCGGGACAGGGGTTCGTAGAGACCCAGTACTTC
CASSLSGQGFVETQYF
>TRBV4-1|-|-|TRBJ2-4
TGCGCCAGCAGCCAACGAGGGGGACTAGCCAAAAACATTCAGTACTTC
CASSQRGGLAKNIQYF
>TRBV5-1|once|TRBD1|TRBJ1-4
TGCGCCAGCCGCCCTTCGACAGGGGGCGAAAAACTGTTTTTT
CASRPSTGGEKLFF
>TRBV7-9|few|-|TRBJ2-5
TGTGCCAGCGCGGGACGGGGATGGAGGGCGGATACCCAGTACTTC
CASAGRGWRADTQYF
>TRBV7-8|many|-|TRBJ2-3
TGTGCCAGCAGCTTCTCCGAGCGGGGCACAGATACGCAGTATTTT
CASSFSERGTDTQYF
>TRBV28|-|TRBD2|TRBJ2-7
TGTGCCAGCAGTTTAGGGGGGACTAGCGGGACCTCCTACGAGCAGTACTTC
CASSLGGTSGTSYEQYF
>TRBV7-9|-|-|TRBJ2-3
TGTGCCAGCAGCTCCCCCGGTAGCGGTAGCACAGATACGCAGTATTTT
CASSSPGSGSTDTQYF
>TRBV28|many|-|TRBJ2-7
TGTGCCAGCACAATCCCGCCCTACGAGCAGTACTTC
CASTIPPYEQYF
>TRBV4-1|few|TRBD2|TRBJ2-7
TGCGCCAGCAGCCAAGTAACTAGCGGCTCCTACGAGCAGTACTTC
CASSQVTSGSYEQYF
>TRBV27|-|-|TRBJ2-5
TGTGCCAGCAGTCCGTCCCCCCGTAGGGGGTACCAAGAGACCCAGTACTTC
CASSPSPRRGYQETQYF
>TRBV6-1|-|-|TRBJ2-7
TGTGCCAGCAGTGAAGCAGGAGGGATCGAGCAGTACTTC
CASSEAGGIEQYF
>TRBV6-1|many|-|TRBJ2-7
TGTGCCAGCAGTGCCCGGGACGTAGGCGAGCAGTACTTC
CASSARDVGEQYF
>TRBV10-3|few|TRBD2|TRBJ2-7
TGTGCCATCAGCCCCAGCGGGAGCCCTCCCTACGAGCAGTACTTC
CAISPSGSPPYEQYF
>TRBV4-1|-|TRBD1|TRBJ2-1
TGCGCCAGCAGCCGGCCGAAGGGACAGCTTATCTTC
CASSRPKGQLIF
>TRBV20-1|many|-|TRBJ2-7
TGCAGTGCTAGTCACCCTCCCGGCTCCTACGAGCAGTACTTC
CSASHPPGSYEQYF
>TRBV28|-|-|TRBJ2-5
TGTGCCAGCAGTGCCATAGGAAAAGAGACCCAGTACTTC
CASSAIGKETQYF
>TRBV28|-|TRBD2|TRBJ2-7
TGTGCCAGCACCCCCCTTCGCGGGAGGGCCGCCTACGAGCAGTACTTC
CASTPLRGRAAYEQYF
>TRBV11-2|many|TRBD2|TRBJ2-3
TGTGCCAGCCGTAGTCTAGCGGGAGGGTACACGCAGTATTTT
CASRSLAGGYTQYF
>TRBV10-3|-|-|TRBJ2-7
TGTGCCATCAGTGAATACGCCACGGACTACGAGCAGTACTTC
CAISEYATDYEQYF
>TRBV6-1|-|TRBD2|TRBJ2-4
TGTGCCAGCAGTGAAGGACTAGCCATTCAGTACTTC
CASSEGLAIQYF
>TRBV29-1|-|-|TRBJ2-5
TGCAGCGTGAGACGAGAGACCCAGTACTTC
CSVRRETQYF
>TRBV7-2|many|TRBD2|TRBJ2-7
TGTGCCAGCAGCTTAGCCATTAGCGGGAGTATTTACGAGCAGTACTTC
CASSLAISGSIYEQYF
>TRBV28|few|TRBD2|TRBJ2-1
TGTGCCAGCAACCTACTAGCGGGAGCCAACAATGAGCAGTTCTTC
CASNLLAGANNEQFF
>TRBV4-1|few|-|TRBJ2-7
TGCGCCAGCAGCCAAACCGTCTCCTACGAGCAGTACTTC
CASSQTVSYEQYF
>TRBV9|many|-|TRBJ2-7
TGTGCCAGCAGCCCCCGGTCGGACTCCGGCCTCTACGAGCAGTACTTC
CASSPRSDSGLYEQYF
>TRBV12-3/TRBV12-4|-|TRBD1|TRBJ2-7
TGTGCCAGCAGCCTGACAGGGGCGACGGAGCAGTACTTC
CASSLTGATEQYF